This T cell receptor (beta chain) was sequenced for a study of cytomegalovirus exposure and HLA in healthy donors. Study information: Earlier work reported 117 million unique TCR beta sequences from 180 million or so T cells. Study-level points and caveats: Analyses of presence and absence presupposed an approximately uniform sequencing depth across donors. In a later analysis, at a false discovery rate of 0.05, 15,000 to 20,000 TCR beta sequences were associated with HLA alleles. Researchers reported that three CMV-associated chains were confirmed in vitro as CMV antigen-specific.

From germline, CDR1 is MNHNS and CDR2 SASEGT. The junction had 6 bases not matched to a gene; V was cut back by 2 bases and J by 0 bases. The CDR3 loop spans 18 amino acids. Primers: 60 Vbeta forward and 13 Jbeta reverse. Data came from immunoSEQ multiplex PCR; TCRdb stores just in-frame clones and leaves some out. The sample has some 170,000 clones, around three quarters seen once. Worth noting for this clone: Antigen specificity is unknown.

The source is a woman aged 40 to 55 in good health and CMV-seronegative. Sequences were obtained from PBMCs. The chain employs TRBV6-1 and TRBJ2-3; the match to TRBD2 covers 12 bases. This CDR3 is CASSEWTSGVFSTDTQYF. DNA of the CDR3: TGTGCCAGCAGTGAATGGACTAGCGGGGTATTTAGCACAGATACGCAGTATTTT.